This section outlines one T cell receptor (beta chain) sequence together with its context. These data come from a study of neoadjuvant nivolumab and ipilimumab in lung cancer. The table came from immunoSEQ multiplex PCR; TCRdb's copy has only in-frame clones and leaves some out. The data contain thousands of clones, about nine tenths of them singletons. The source was tumor tissue, collected after neoadjuvant nivolumab, alone or with ipilimumab, at or shortly before surgery. This sequence was found in an adult with non-small cell lung cancer.

CDR3 nucleotides: TGCGCCAGCAGCTTGGCAAGGGAGAGCTATGGCTACACCTTC. This codes for CASSLARESYGYTF. The rearrangement uses TRBV5-1 and TRBJ1-2; D ambiguous. Germline V gene lookup returns CDR1 SGHRS and CDR2 YFSETQ. The CDR3 has 14 amino acids. The V end was cut by 0 bases, the J end by 4 bases, with 10 bases between.